The 10 T cell receptor beta chains below come from one sample, sequenced in a study of shared clonotypes between healthy human individuals. The repertoire was sequenced with immunoSEQ multiplex PCR; TCRdb's copy has only in-frame clones and lacks some. In the table there are 550,000 to 800,000 clones, approximately 74% of which are singletons. Material for sequencing was memory CD4+ T cells sorted from blood. Sample subset: CD45RA-negative fraction. The receptors were gathered from a woman aged 25 to 39 in good health.

CDR3 protein: CASSIQGDQPQHF. The CDR3 DNA sequence: TGCGCCAGCAGTATACAGGGAGACCAGCCCCAGCATTTT. The chain links TRBV5-1 to TRBJ1-5; TRBD1 is a possible D gene (6 bases). Germline V gene data show CDR1 as SGHRS and CDR2 as YFSETQ. The CDR3 runs 13 residues. The ends were cut back, 5 bases at V and 7 bases at J, with 13 bases in the middle.

This clone has more than one count but fewer than ten. The chain employs TRBV9 and TRBJ1-4, with 9 bases identical to TRBD1. With V trimmed by 4 bases and J by 1 base, 8 bases remained unmatched. The CDR3 loop spans 17 amino acids. CDR1 and CDR2 from the germline V gene are SGDLS and YYNGEE. CDR3 region: CASSKWTGAGTNEKLFF. The CDR3 DNA is TGTGCCAGCAGCAAGTGGACAGGGGCAGGAACTAATGAAAAACTGTTTTTT.

A remark on this clone: Different DNA sequences within this sample yield the same CDR3. The DNA for the CDR3 is TGCAGCGTTCGGGATAGCAATCAGCCCCAGCATTTT. Protein: CSVRDSNQPQHF. The chain combines TRBV29-1 with TRBJ1-5, with unresolved D. Trimming took off 5 bases at V and 0 bases at J, with 5 bases between the two ends. The CDR3 is made up of 12 amino acids. Germline CDR1 is SQVTM and CDR2 is ANQGSEA.

The chain joins TRBV11-2 to TRBJ2-7; the D is unclear. The V end was cut by 2 bases, the J end by 0 bases, with 8 bases between. Germline V gives CDR1 SGHAT, CDR2 FQNNGV. CDR3 length: 14 amino acids. The CDR3 spells CASSLSQSSYEQYF. The CDR3 region has the DNA TGTGCCAGCAGCTTATCACAGAGCTCCTACGAGCAGTACTTC.

The CDR3 region is CASSLMIRGGGNTEAFF. The CDR3 region has the DNA TGTGCCAGCAGCTTGATGATTAGAGGGGGCGGGAACACTGAAGCTTTCTTT. The V gene is TRBV5-6, the J gene TRBJ1-1, with 7 bases fitting TRBD1. The CDR3 covers 17 residues. Germline lookup yields CDR1 SGHDT and CDR2 YYEEEE. V dropped 1 base and J dropped 1; count of bases not matched to a gene: 10.

The chain employs TRBV7-9 and TRBJ1-2, with D perhaps TRBD1 (5 bases). The V gene's germline CDR1 is SEHNR and CDR2 FQNEAQ (reference sequence). The ends were cut back, 5 bases at V and 2 bases at J, with 9 bases in the middle. The CDR3 has 13 amino acids. The CDR3 reads CASSPGNNYGYTF. The CDR3 bases are TGTGCCAGCAGCCCAGGGAACAACTATGGCTACACCTTC.

The chain uses TRBV2 and TRBJ1-1; D is ambiguous. V lost 9 bases, J lost 0 bases, and 11 bases lay in between. The CDR3 has 13 amino acids. Germline V gene data show CDR1 as SNHLY and CDR2 as FYNNEI. CDR3 DNA: TGTGCCAGGAGAATGGGGATGAACACTGAAGCTTTCTTT. This codes for CARRMGMNTEAFF.

The chain links TRBV28 to TRBJ2-5, with 13 bases that match TRBD2. The closer fit of TRBJ2-7 to the DNA end suggests the J call may be wrong. This CDR3 has 16 residues. CDR1 is MDHEN, CDR2 SYDVKM, per germline. The CDR3 DNA reads as TGTGCCAGCAGTAGTCCCGGGACTAGCGGGATCTACGAGCAGTACTTC. Translation: CASSSPGTSGIYEQYF.

The chain's CDR3 is CSVLGRGGSEAFF. CDR3 sequence (DNA): TGCAGCGTCCTTGGGAGGGGGGGAAGTGAAGCTTTCTTT. This chain connects TRBV29-1 to TRBJ1-1, with D perhaps matching TRBD1 (6 bases). Germline-derived CDR1 and CDR2 are SQVTM and ANQGSEA. The V end was cut by 6 bases, the J end by 7 bases, with 18 bases between. This CDR3 is 13 amino acids long.

This clone was seen just once. V gene TRBV5-1 combines with J gene TRBJ1-4; D might be TRBD1 (6 bases). There are 15 residues in the CDR3. Germline-derived CDR1 and CDR2 are SGHRS and YFSETQ. Trimming pared 2 bases from V and 3 bases from J, leaving 11 bases between. CDR3 sequence: CASSLQGGPNEKLFF. For the CDR3, the DNA is TGCGCCAGCAGCTTACAGGGAGGTCCTAATGAAAAACTGTTTTTT.